The next 18 T cell receptor beta chains were all read from a single sample in a study of identical twins. Via MiXCR, TCRdb re-called the 5' RACE reads, giving one row per CDR3 protein. This table holds approximately 350,000 distinct CDR3 sequences, roughly 12% found once. These data also formed part of another study, on yellow fever vaccine responses in identical twins.

The sequenced sample consisted of CD8+ T cells sorted from blood. Receptors were obtained from a woman aged 18-29 years in good health.

V is TRBV2 and J is TRBJ2-3, with D possibly matching TRBD2 (5 bases). This CDR3 contains 14 residues. Trimming left V 4 bases short and J 3 bases short, with 11 bases between. Germline lookup yields CDR1 SNHLY and CDR2 FYNNEI. The DNA for the CDR3 is TGTGCCAGCAGTGGCGAGGGTTGGACAGATACGCAGTATTTT. It yields the protein CASSGEGWTDTQYF.

On this clonotype itself: One base away lies a much larger clone, so this may be a sequencing read error. The chain joins TRBV7-9 to TRBJ2-1, with 11 positions matching TRBD2. This CDR3 spans 12 amino acids. The trim removed 6 bases at V and 12 bases at J, leaving 4 bases unmatched. Germline CDR1 SEHNR, CDR2 FQNEAQ (reference sequence). The CDR3 loop reads CASRPLAGGQFF. The CDR3 coding sequence is TGTGCCAGCAGGCCCCTAGCGGGAGGGCAGTTCTTC.

The sample holds a few counts of this clonotype. The CDR3, as DNA: TGTGCCAGCAGCCTCTACTCCATCTTAGCGGGAGGGTATAATGAGCAGTTCTTC. Its translation is CASSLYSILAGGYNEQFF. V and J are TRBV6-1 and TRBJ2-1; 11 nucleotides align to TRBD2. The germline V gene encodes CDR1 MNHNS and CDR2 SASEGT. The CDR3 is 18 amino acids. Trimming took 6 bases from V and 7 from J; bases not matched to a gene: 17.

This chain uses TRBV28 with TRBJ2-4; 8 bases map to TRBD1. CDR1 is MDHEN, CDR2 SYDVKM, per germline. With V trimmed by 2 bases and J by 8 bases, 11 bases remained unmatched. This CDR3 has 16 amino acids. CDR3 in amino acids: CASSLPSSTGGDIQYF. The CDR3 bases are TGTGCCAGCAGTTTACCCTCGAGTACAGGGGGTGACATTCAGTACTTC.

This sequence joins TRBV20-1 and TRBJ2-7, with TRBD1 matching over 11 bases. The CDR3 extends over 16 amino acids. The trim removed 6 bases at V and 3 bases at J, leaving 13 bases unmatched. CDR1 is DFQATT and CDR2 is SNEGSKA in the germline V gene (reference sequence). The CDR3 protein is CSAGTGGPLTIYEQYF. The CDR3 DNA reads as TGCAGTGCCGGGACAGGGGGACCTCTCACAATCTACGAGCAGTACTTC.

A few counts support this clonotype. The chain uses TRBV27 and TRBJ2-7, with a weak D call TRBD2 (5 bases). Trimming took 6 bases from V and 3 from J, leaving 15 bases between them. The length of the CDR3 is 14 residues. CDR1 and CDR2 from the germline V gene are MNHEY and SMNVEV (reference sequence). For the CDR3, the DNA is TGTGCCAGCAGCATCGGACTTGGTAGCTACGAGCAGTACTTC. Translation gives CASSIGLGSYEQYF.

This clonotype has a handful of counts. The chain is built from TRBV6-2 or TRBV6-3 and TRBJ1-1; D gene unclear. The CDR3 consists of 17 residues. Germline V gene data show CDR1 as MNHEY and CDR2 as SVGEGT. The V end lost 0 bases, the J end lost 0 bases, and 14 bases lay between the germline ends. CDR3 residues: CASSYSIPDGLNTEAFF. CDR3 DNA sequence: TGTGCCAGCAGTTACTCGATTCCCGACGGATTGAACACTGAAGCTTTCTTT.

This clonotype showed up just a few times. V gene TRBV28 combines with J gene TRBJ2-1; weak D call: TRBD2 (6 bases). The CDR3 extends over 16 amino acids. Germline CDR1 reads MDHEN; CDR2 reads SYDVKM. V was pared by 7 bases and J by 0 bases, with 16 bases between. The CDR3 spells CASTPGPGSSYNEQFF. In DNA, the CDR3 is TGTGCCAGCACGCCAGGCCCCGGGAGCTCCTACAATGAGCAGTTCTTC.

V and J are TRBV3-1 and TRBJ1-1; the D is unclear. V lost 1 base to trimming and J lost 4 bases, with 10 bases between them. This CDR3 comprises 14 residues. The germline V gene has CDR1 LGHDT and CDR2 YNNKEL (reference sequence). The CDR3 loop is CASSQVPVVTEAFF. The CDR3 DNA reads TGTGCCAGCAGCCAAGTCCCCGTAGTCACTGAAGCTTTCTTT. Looking up the rest from reference TRBV3-1 and TRBJ1-1 gives the full variable domain: DTAVSQTPKYLVTQMGNDKSIKCEQNLGHDTMYWYKQDSKKFLKIMFSYNNKELIINETVPNRFSPKSPDKAHLNLHINSLELGDSAVYFCASSQVPVVTEAFFGQGTRLTVV.

This clonotype was found a few times. The chain carries TRBV11-1 and TRBJ2-1; 10 bases line up with TRBD2. V gave up 3 bases and J gave up 0 bases; unmatched junction bases: 11. Germline V gene sequence: CDR1 SGHAT, CDR2 FQDESV (reference sequence). CDR3 length: 19 amino acids. The CDR3 is CASSFRLAGASSSYNEQFF. CDR3 DNA sequence: TGTGCCAGCAGCTTTCGGCTAGCGGGAGCCTCCAGCTCCTACAATGAGCAGTTCTTC.

The rearrangement links TRBV9 to TRBJ1-2; D not resolved. The CDR3 spans 13 residues. The V end lost 2 bases, the J end lost 4 bases, and 9 bases lay between the germline ends. Germline V gives CDR1 SGDLS, CDR2 YYNGEE. In nucleotides, the CDR3 is TGTGCCAGCAGCGTTGGAGACGGCTATGGCTACACCTTC. This codes for CASSVGDGYGYTF. Full variable domain (outside the CDR3, taken from reference TRBV9 and TRBJ1-2): DSGVTQTPKHLITATGQRVTLRCSPRSGDLSVYWYQQSLDQGLQFLIQYYNGEERAKGNILERFSAQQFPDLHSELNLSSLELGDSALYFCASSVGDGYGYTFGSGTRLTVV.

This clonotype was seen a handful of times. The chain is built from TRBV4-2 and TRBJ2-1; D could derive from TRBD1 or TRBD2 (5 bases each). The germline V gene encodes CDR1 LGHNA and CDR2 YNFKEQ. The CDR3 is 16 amino acids. V shed 0 bases and J shed 0 bases, with 9 bases lying between them. Here the CDR3 DNA reads TGTGCCAGCAGCCAAGATGCCGGGGCCTCCTACAATGAGCAGTTCTTC. Protein sequence: CASSQDAGASYNEQFF.

This clonotype was seen repeatedly, ten times or more. The rearrangement joins TRBV29-1 to TRBJ2-1; TRBD2 might be the D (6 bases). The CDR3 loop spans 13 amino acids. The germline V gene encodes CDR1 SQVTM and CDR2 ANQGSEA. V was trimmed by 7 bases and J by 4 bases, leaving 14 bases between them. CDR3 coding DNA: TGCAGCGGTTCGGCTAGCGATTACAATGAGCAGTTCTTC. This sequence encodes CSGSASDYNEQFF.

This clonotype turned up a few times. The chain couples TRBV4-1 to TRBJ2-3; TRBD2 aligns across 11 bases. With 6 bases clipped from V and 4 bases from J, the junction kept 6 bases outside the gene matches. Germline CDR1 is MGHRA and CDR2 is YSYEKL. The CDR3 length is 15 residues. This CDR3 reads CASSQTSGVPDTQYF. The DNA of the CDR3 is TGCGCCAGCAGTCAGACTAGCGGGGTCCCAGATACGCAGTATTTT.

This clonotype was detected only a few times. The J gene is TRBJ1-1, the V gene TRBV4-1; 9 bases map to TRBD1. V gave up 3 bases and J gave up 7 bases; unmatched junction bases: 9. The CDR3 length is 15 residues. The germline gives CDR1 MGHRA, CDR2 YSYEKL. CDR3 protein: CASSHPQDRGNEAFF. CDR3 coding DNA: TGCGCCAGCAGCCACCCCCAGGACAGGGGTAATGAAGCTTTCTTT.

V gene TRBV7-9 combines with J gene TRBJ2-7; 9 nucleotides agree with TRBD2. The CDR3 is made up of 16 amino acids. The V gene's germline CDR1 is SEHNR and CDR2 FQNEAQ (reference sequence). Trimming took 2 bases from V and 2 from J; bases not matched to a gene: 7. The CDR3 is CASSLKETSGPYEQYF. The DNA of the CDR3 is TGTGCCAGCAGCTTAAAGGAGACTAGCGGACCCTACGAGCAGTACTTC.

This clonotype appeared a few times. The chain employs TRBV6-1 and TRBJ2-3, with TRBD2 matching 10 bases. This CDR3 is 15 amino acids long. V trimming: 0 bases; J trimming: 7 bases; junction bases outside the gene matches: 4. Germline CDR1 MNHNS, CDR2 SASEGT. As DNA, the CDR3 is TGTGCCAGCAGTGAAGCAGCGGGAGGGCCGAATACGCAGTATTTT. Translating it yields CASSEAAGGPNTQYF.

This sequence joins TRBV9 and TRBJ2-3; D might be TRBD1 (6 bases). The germline V and J ends were trimmed by 7 bases and 11 bases, with 11 bases remaining between them. Germline V gene data show CDR1 as SGDLS and CDR2 as YYNGEE. The CDR3 has 10 amino acids. The CDR3 reads CASAGTQQYF. The CDR3 coding sequence is TGTGCCAGCGCCGGGACACAGCAGTATTTT. Combining the CDR3 with reference TRBV9 and TRBJ2-3 gives the whole variable domain DSGVTQTPKHLITATGQRVTLRCSPRSGDLSVYWYQQSLDQGLQFLIQYYNGEERAKGNILERFSAQQFPDLHSELNLSSLELGDSALYFCASAGTQQYFGPGTRLTVL.